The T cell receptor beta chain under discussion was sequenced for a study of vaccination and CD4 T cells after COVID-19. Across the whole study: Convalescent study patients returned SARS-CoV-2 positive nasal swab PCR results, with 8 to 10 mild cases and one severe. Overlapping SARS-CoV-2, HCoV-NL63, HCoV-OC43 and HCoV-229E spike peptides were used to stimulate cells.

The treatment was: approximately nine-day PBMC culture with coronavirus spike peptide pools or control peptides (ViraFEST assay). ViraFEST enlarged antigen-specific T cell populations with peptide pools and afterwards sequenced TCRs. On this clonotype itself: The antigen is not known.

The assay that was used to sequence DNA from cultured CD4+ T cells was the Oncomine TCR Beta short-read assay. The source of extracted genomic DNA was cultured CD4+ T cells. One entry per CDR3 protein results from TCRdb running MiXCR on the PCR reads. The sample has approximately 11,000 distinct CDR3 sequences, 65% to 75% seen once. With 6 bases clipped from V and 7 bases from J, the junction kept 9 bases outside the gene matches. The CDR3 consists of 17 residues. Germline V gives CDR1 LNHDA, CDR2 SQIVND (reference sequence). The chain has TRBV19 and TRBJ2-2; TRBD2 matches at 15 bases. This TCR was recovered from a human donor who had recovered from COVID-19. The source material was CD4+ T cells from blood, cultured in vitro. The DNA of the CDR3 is TGTGCCAGTAGCCCGGGACTAGCGGGAGGTTCTGGCGGGGAGCTGTTTTTT. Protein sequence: CASSPGLAGGSGGELFF.